The 18 T cell receptor beta chains in this list originate from one sample, sequenced in a study of T cell clones after liver transplantation. Only in-frame clones appear in the TCRdb table, and some are missing; sequencing was by immunoSEQ multiplex PCR. The sample contains nearly 55,000 clones, approximately 84% of which appear only once. This material consisted of CD4+ T cells from blood, taken before liver transplant. The source of these receptors is a human donor who received a liver transplant.

This rearrangement joins TRBV27 to TRBJ1-6; a possible D gene is TRBD1 (5 bases). Germline values: CDR1 MNHEY, CDR2 SMNVEV (reference sequence). The V and J ends lost 6 bases and 5 bases respectively, with 8 bases between them. The CDR3 is 13 amino acids. CDR3 DNA sequence: TGTGCCAGCAGGCAGGGAGATAATTCACCCCTCCACTTT. Its protein product is CASRQGDNSPLHF.

The chain employs TRBV6-5 and TRBJ1-1; 8 bases align to TRBD1. V gave up 10 bases and J gave up 3 bases; unmatched junction bases: 7. The CDR3 covers 13 residues. Germline V CDR1 and CDR2: MNHEY, SVGAGI. The CDR3 nucleotides read TGTGCCACCAACAGGGGGTCGTACACTGAAGCTTTCTTT. Its translation: CATNRGSYTEAFF.

This chain uses TRBV11-2 with TRBJ2-3; 7 positions agree with TRBD1. J gave up 0 bases and V 5 bases, and 8 bases lay outside the gene matches. The CDR3 sequence is 16 residues long. Germline V gene sequence: CDR1 SGHAT, CDR2 FQNNGV. CDR3 in amino acids: CASSLRQDRSTDTQYF. Here the CDR3 DNA reads TGTGCCAGCAGCCTCAGGCAGGACAGGAGCACAGATACGCAGTATTTT. Complete variable domain (other parts from reference TRBV11-2 and TRBJ2-3): EAGVAQSPRYKIIEKRQSVAFWCNPISGHATLYWYQQILGQGPKLLIQFQNNGVVDDSQLPKDRFSAERLKGVDSTLKIQPAKLEDSAVYLCASSLRQDRSTDTQYFGPGTRLTVL.

The V gene is TRBV20-1, the J gene TRBJ2-1; no reliable D call. Germline CDR1 reads DFQATT; CDR2 reads SNEGSKA (reference sequence). V lost 5 bases and J 8 bases, leaving 7 bases between the germline ends. The CDR3 sequence is 10 residues long. This CDR3 reads CSAGRDEQFF. The CDR3 nucleotides read TGCAGTGCTGGCCGGGATGAGCAGTTCTTC.

The V call is TRBV6-1, the J call TRBJ1-5, with TRBD1 matching over 10 bases. Germline trimming cut 8 bases from V and 4 bases from J; bases unmatched to any gene: 8. In germline, CDR1 is MNHNS, CDR2 SASEGT. This CDR3 region has 15 residues. CDR3 sequence: CASRGQGIGNQPQHF. CDR3 coding DNA: TGTGCCAGCCGGGGACAGGGGATCGGGAATCAGCCCCAGCATTTT.

The rearrangement links TRBV28 to TRBJ2-7; 8 bases map to TRBD2. The V gene's germline CDR1 is MDHEN and CDR2 SYDVKM. Trimming at V came to 5 bases and at J to 3 bases, leaving 9 bases not matched to a gene. The CDR3 spans 15 residues. CDR3 protein: CASSRGLVGYYEQYF. CDR3 nucleotide sequence: TGTGCCAGCAGTAGGGGACTAGTGGGTTACTACGAGCAGTACTTC. Supplemented by reference TRBV28 and TRBJ2-7, the full variable domain reads DVKVTQSSRYLVKRTGEKVFLECVQDMDHENMFWYRQDPGLGLRLIYFSYDVKMKEKGDIPEGYSVSREKKERFSLILESASTNQTSMYLCASSRGLVGYYEQYFGPGTRLTVT.

V usage is TRBV7-6 and J usage is TRBJ2-1, with no clear D. Per the germline V gene, CDR1 is SGHVS and CDR2 is FNYEAQ. The CDR3 is 15 amino acids. Trimming took 5 bases from V and 5 from J, leaving 16 bases between them. The CDR3 nucleotides are TGTGCCAGCAGCCCTCGCGTGGGCAGCAACAATGAGCAGTTCTTC. Encoded protein: CASSPRVGSNNEQFF.

In its sample, this clone was seen a few times. The chain employs TRBV28 and TRBJ1-1; 7 bases align to TRBD1. Germline trimming cut 8 bases from V and 1 base from J; bases unmatched to any gene: 7. The CDR3 runs to 14 residues. Germline V lookup: CDR1 MDHEN, CDR2 SYDVKM. CDR3 nucleotide sequence: TGTGCCAGCTTTAGACAGGGAGGGAACACTGAAGCTTTCTTT. The encoded protein is CASFRQGGNTEAFF.

This clone was seen more than once but under ten times. The V and J genes are TRBV7-2 and TRBJ1-4; a weak D match, TRBD1 (5 bases). V was shortened by 5 bases and J by 0 bases, with 7 bases between the two germline ends. CDR3 size: 14 residues. Germline CDR1 is SGHTA and CDR2 is FQGNSA. The CDR3 DNA is TGTGCCAGCAGCACCAGGGCAACTAATGAAAAACTGTTTTTT. The encoded protein is CASSTRATNEKLFF.

This chain uses TRBV10-3 with TRBJ1-4, with a weak D call TRBD1 (6 bases). Trimming pared 3 bases from V and 1 base from J, leaving 12 bases between. From germline, CDR1 is ENHRY and CDR2 SYGVKD. The CDR3 spans 16 residues. The CDR3 region has the DNA TGTGCCATCAGTGATTCGGGGGCGCAAACTAATGAAAAACTGTTTTTT. Protein sequence: CAISDSGAQTNEKLFF.

This rearrangement joins TRBV10-2 to TRBJ1-5; no clear D gene. The CDR3 has 16 amino acids. Germline CDR1 WSHSY, CDR2 SAAADI. Trimming left V 0 bases short and J 1 base short, with 10 bases between. The CDR3 DNA reads as TGCGCCAGCAGTGAGTCGGACCGATCGAGCAATCAGCCCCAGCATTTT. Its translation: CASSESDRSSNQPQHF.

The chain uses TRBV5-4 and TRBJ2-5; 7 nucleotides match TRBD2. CDR1 SGHNT and CDR2 YYREEE come from the germline V gene (reference sequence). The CDR3 length is 14 residues. V lost 2 bases to trimming and J lost 1 base; unmatched junction nucleotides: 2. CDR3 residues: CASSFGGSQETQYF. The CDR3 coding sequence is TGTGCCAGCAGCTTCGGGGGGTCCCAAGAGACCCAGTACTTC. Full variable domain (missing parts from reference TRBV5-4 and TRBJ2-5): ETGVTQSPTHLIKTRGQQVTLRCSSQSGHNTVSWYQQALGQGPQFIFQYYREEENGRGNFPPRFSGLQFPNYSSELNVNALELDDSALYLCASSFGGSQETQYFGPGTRLLVL.

The chain combines TRBV13 with TRBJ2-5; no definite D call. With the DNA end fitting TRBJ2-7 better, the J assignment may be wrong. The CDR3 is made up of 14 amino acids. The germline CDR1 and CDR2 sequences are PRHDT and FYEKMQ (reference sequence). CDR3 nucleotides: TGTGCCAGCAGCACCCGGCGAAGAATCTACGAGCAGTACTTC. Amino acid sequence: CASSTRRRIYEQYF.

The chain recombines TRBV5-1 with TRBJ2-5, with D perhaps assigned TRBD1 or TRBD2 (7 bases each). V gave up 3 bases and J gave up 5 bases, with 14 bases separating them. Germline CDR1 reads SGHRS; CDR2 reads YFSETQ. CDR3 length: 14 amino acids. CDR3 sequence: CASSWQGGAETQYF. CDR3 sequence (DNA): TGCGCCAGCAGCTGGCAGGGGGGGGCGGAGACCCAGTACTTC.

V gene TRBV28 combines with J gene TRBJ1-2, with 10 bases identical to TRBD1. The CDR3 runs 14 residues. The trim removed 7 bases at V and 4 bases at J, leaving 6 bases unmatched. Germline CDR1 MDHEN, CDR2 SYDVKM. The CDR3 region has the DNA TGTGCCAGCAACCTAGACAGGGGGCTCTATGGCTACACCTTC. Protein product: CASNLDRGLYGYTF.

The chain couples TRBV6-5 to TRBJ2-5, with 11 bases lining up with TRBD2. Germline V gives CDR1 MNHEY, CDR2 SVGAGI. J gave up 7 bases and V 5 bases, and 6 bases lay outside the gene matches. The CDR3 extends over 14 amino acids. CDR3 in amino acids: CASSELAGVWTQYF. DNA for the CDR3: TGTGCCAGCAGTGAACTAGCGGGGGTGTGGACCCAGTACTTC.

The chain is built from TRBV18 and TRBJ1-2, with D possibly matching TRBD1 (6 bases). This CDR3 spans 14 amino acids. V was shortened by 4 bases and J by 8 bases, with 17 bases between the two germline ends. Germline CDR1 and CDR2: KGHSH and LQKENI. DNA for the CDR3: TGTGCCAGCTCACTAGACAGGCCTGCGAGGGGCTACACCTTC. Protein product: CASSLDRPARGYTF.

As to this clone: Other DNA variants within this sample encode the same CDR3. This chain uses TRBV10-3 with TRBJ1-2; no clear D. CDR1 and CDR2 (germline): ENHRY, SYGVKD. The CDR3 runs 15 residues. V lost 0 bases to trimming and J lost 1 base, with 9 bases between them. The CDR3 region is CAISESRESNYGYTF. In nucleotides, the CDR3 is TGTGCCATCAGTGAGTCAAGGGAAAGTAACTATGGCTACACCTTC.